This T cell receptor beta chain was recorded in a study of regulatory T cells in long-lasting Graves disease. The sample's time point: persistent/refractory GD, antithyroid drugs over 5 years with positive TRAb. RNA isolated from PBMCs was used to make the TCR library. Construction of TCR beta libraries relied on iRepertoire HTBI primers and on Arm-PCR targeting CDR3 regions. TCRdb itself ran the multiplex PCR reads through MiXCR, one entry per CDR3 protein. There are hundreds of thousands of distinct CDR3 sequences in the sample; under 25% occur only once, and over 7.5% lies in the top ten. V was shortened by 6 bases and J by 0 bases, with 14 bases between the two germline ends. The CDR3 has 16 amino acids. CDR1 and CDR2 (germline): MNHEY, SMNVEV (reference sequence).

Material: peripheral blood mononuclear cells (PBMCs), obtained when the disease was refractory, from a patient treated with antithyroid drugs. This chain uses TRBV27 with TRBJ2-2; no firm D call. This sequence was found in a female donor with Graves disease. DNA of the CDR3: TGTGCCAGCAGACTAAGTGAAGGACCGAACACCGGGGAGCTGTTTTTT. Translating gives CASRLSEGPNTGELFF.